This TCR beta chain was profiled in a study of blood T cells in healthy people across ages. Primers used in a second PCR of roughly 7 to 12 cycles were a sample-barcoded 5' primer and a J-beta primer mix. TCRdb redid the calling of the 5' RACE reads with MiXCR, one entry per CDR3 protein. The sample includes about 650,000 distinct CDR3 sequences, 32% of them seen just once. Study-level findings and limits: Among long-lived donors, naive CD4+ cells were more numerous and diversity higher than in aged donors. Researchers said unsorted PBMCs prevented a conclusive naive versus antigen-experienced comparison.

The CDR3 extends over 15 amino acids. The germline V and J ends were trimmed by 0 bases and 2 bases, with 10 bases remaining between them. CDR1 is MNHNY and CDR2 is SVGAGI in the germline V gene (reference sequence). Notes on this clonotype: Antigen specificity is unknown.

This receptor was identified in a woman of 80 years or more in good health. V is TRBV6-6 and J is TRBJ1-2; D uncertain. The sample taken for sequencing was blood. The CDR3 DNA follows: TGTGCCAGCAGTTACTCTAGAATAGTGAACTATGGCTACACCTTC. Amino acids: CASSYSRIVNYGYTF.